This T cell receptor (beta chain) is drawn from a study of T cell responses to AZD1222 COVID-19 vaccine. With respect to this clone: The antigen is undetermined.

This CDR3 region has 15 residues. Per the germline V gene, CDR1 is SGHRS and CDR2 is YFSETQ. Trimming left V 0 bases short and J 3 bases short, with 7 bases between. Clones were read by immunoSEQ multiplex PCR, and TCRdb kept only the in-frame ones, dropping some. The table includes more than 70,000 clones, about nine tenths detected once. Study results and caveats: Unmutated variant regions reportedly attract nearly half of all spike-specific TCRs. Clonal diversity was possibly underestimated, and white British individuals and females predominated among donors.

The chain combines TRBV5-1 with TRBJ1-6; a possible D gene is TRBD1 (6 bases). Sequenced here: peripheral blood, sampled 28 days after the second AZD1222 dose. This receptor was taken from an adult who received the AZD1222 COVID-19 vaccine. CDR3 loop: CASSLEGGYNSPLHF. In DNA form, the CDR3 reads TGCGCCAGCAGCTTGGAGGGGGGCTATAATTCACCCCTCCACTTT.